This T cell receptor (beta chain) was documented in a study of shared clonotypes between healthy human individuals. CD8 cells classed as naive were CD45RO-negative and positively selected for CCR7, excluding terminally differentiated effector memory CD45RA+ cells. The donors were adults (healthy and HIV-negative) with no recent acute infections or vaccinations. Caucasian adults living in Nashville, Tennessee, provided all samples. Using immunoSEQ multiplex PCR, the repertoire was profiled, and TCRdb retains in-frame clones only, with some absent. In the table there are about 2.2 million clones, about 94% of which are singletons. The receptor was derived from a man aged 18 to 30 in good health. Some clones in this sample may be carry-over from other donors' samples. Sequencing was done on a sample of naive CD8+ T cells from PBMCs.

In nucleotides, the CDR3 is TGTGCCAGCAGCAGAGGGCTAGCGGGAGGCCAAGAGACCCAGTACTTC. This encodes CASSRGLAGGQETQYF. The chain has TRBV2 and TRBJ2-5, with 11 bases fitting TRBD2. CDR3 length: 16 amino acids. Germline loops: CDR1 SNHLY, CDR2 FYNNEI. J gave up 1 base and V 6 bases, and 7 bases lay outside the gene matches.